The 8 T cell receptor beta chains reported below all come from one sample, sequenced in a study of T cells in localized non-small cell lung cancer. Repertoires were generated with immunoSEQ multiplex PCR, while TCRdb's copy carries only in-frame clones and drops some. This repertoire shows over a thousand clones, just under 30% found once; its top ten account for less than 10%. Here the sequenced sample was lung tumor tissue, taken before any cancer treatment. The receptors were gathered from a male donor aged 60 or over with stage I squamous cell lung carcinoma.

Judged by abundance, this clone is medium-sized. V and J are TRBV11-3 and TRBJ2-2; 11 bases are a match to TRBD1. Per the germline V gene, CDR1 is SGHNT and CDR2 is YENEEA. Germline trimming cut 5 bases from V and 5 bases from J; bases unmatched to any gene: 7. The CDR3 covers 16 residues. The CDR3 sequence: CASSPGQGAGTGELFF. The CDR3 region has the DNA TGTGCCAGCAGCCCAGGACAGGGGGCAGGGACCGGGGAGCTGTTTTTT.

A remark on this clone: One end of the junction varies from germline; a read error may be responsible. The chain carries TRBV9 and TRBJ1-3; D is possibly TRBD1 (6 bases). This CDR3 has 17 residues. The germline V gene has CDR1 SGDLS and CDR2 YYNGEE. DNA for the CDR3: TGTGCCAGCAGGAGCCTCGTAACGGGGGGCCCTGGAAACACTATATATTTT. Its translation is CASRSLVTGGPGNTIYF.

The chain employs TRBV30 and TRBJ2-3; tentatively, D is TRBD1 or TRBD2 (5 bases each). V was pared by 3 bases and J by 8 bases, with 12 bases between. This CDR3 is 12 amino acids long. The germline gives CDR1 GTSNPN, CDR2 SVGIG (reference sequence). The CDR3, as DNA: TGTGCCTGGAGACTCCCGAGGGGTACGCAGTATTTT. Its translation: CAWRLPRGTQYF.

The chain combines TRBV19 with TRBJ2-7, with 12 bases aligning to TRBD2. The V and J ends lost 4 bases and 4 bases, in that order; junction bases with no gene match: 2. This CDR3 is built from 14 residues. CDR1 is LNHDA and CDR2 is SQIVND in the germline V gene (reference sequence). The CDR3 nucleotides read TGTGCCAGTAGTACCCTAGCGGGAGGGTACGAGCAGTACTTC. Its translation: CASSTLAGGYEQYF.

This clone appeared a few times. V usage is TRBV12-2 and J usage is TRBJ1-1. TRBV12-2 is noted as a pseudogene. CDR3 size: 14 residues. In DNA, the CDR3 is TGTGCCACCAAGGCAACCCAAGGGCCGGGAGAAGCTTTCTTT. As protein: CATKATQGPGEAFF.

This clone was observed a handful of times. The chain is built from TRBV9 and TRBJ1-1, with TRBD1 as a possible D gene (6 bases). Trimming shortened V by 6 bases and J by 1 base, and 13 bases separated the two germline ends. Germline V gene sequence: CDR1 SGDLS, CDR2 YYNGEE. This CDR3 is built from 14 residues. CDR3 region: CASKRQAENTEAFF. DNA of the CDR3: TGTGCCAGCAAACGACAGGCAGAGAACACTGAAGCTTTCTTT.

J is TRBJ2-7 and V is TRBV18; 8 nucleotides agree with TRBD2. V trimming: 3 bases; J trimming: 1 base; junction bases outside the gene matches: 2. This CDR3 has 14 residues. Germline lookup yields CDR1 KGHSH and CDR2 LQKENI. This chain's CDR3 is CASSPLAGSYEQYF. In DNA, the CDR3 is TGTGCCAGCTCACCGCTAGCGGGTTCCTACGAGCAGTACTTC.

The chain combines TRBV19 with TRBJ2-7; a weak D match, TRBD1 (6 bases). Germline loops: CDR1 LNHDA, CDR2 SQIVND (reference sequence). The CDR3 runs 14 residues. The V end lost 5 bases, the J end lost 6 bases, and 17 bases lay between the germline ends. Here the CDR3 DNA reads TGTGCCAGTAGTTCTGGGGCAGGGGTTGGCGAGCAGTACTTC. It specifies CASSSGAGVGEQYF.